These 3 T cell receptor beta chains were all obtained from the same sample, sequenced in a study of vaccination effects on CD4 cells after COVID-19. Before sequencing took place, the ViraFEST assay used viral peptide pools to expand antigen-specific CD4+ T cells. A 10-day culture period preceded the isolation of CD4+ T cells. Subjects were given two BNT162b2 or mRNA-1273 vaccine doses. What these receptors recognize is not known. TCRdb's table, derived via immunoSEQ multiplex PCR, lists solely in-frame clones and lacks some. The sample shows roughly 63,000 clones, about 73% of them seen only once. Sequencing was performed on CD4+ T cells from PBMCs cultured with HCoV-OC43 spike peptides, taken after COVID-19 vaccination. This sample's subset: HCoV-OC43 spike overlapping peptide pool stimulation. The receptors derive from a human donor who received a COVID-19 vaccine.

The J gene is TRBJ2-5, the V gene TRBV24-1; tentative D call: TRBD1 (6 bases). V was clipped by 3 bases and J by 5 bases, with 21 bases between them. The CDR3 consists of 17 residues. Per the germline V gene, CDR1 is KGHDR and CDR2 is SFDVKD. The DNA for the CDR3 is TGTGCCACCAGTGATAAACCCACTTCCGGGACACTGGAGACCCAGTACTTC. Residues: CATSDKPTSGTLETQYF.

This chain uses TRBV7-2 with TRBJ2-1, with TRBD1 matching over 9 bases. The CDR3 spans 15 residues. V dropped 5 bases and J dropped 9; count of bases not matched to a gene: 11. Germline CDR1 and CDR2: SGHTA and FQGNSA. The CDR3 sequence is CASSPQGQGGSEQFF. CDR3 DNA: TGTGCCAGCAGCCCCCAGGGACAGGGTGGGAGTGAGCAGTTCTTC.

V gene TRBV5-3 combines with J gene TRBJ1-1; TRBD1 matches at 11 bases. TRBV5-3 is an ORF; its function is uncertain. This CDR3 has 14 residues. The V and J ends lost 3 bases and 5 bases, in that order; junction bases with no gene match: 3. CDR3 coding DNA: TGTGCCAGAAGCTCGGGACAGGGGGGAACTGAAGCTTTCTTT. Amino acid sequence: CARSSGQGGTEAFF.